This record concerns one T cell receptor (beta chain) sequence. This sample was taken from a study of blood T cell repertoires in COVID-19. Method: immunoSEQ multiplex PCR; TCRdb's copy keeps in-frame clones and lacks some. The sample shows 150,000 to 200,000 clones, approximately 88% of them seen only once. V was pared by 0 bases and J by 4 bases, with 18 bases between. The CDR3 is made up of 18 amino acids. Germline CDR1 LGHNA, CDR2 YNFKEQ. The sequenced material came from PBMCs or T cells enriched from blood (not recorded which). The V and J genes are TRBV4-2 and TRBJ2-2; D is possibly TRBD1 (7 bases). This sequence was found in a woman in her sixties who had recovered from COVID-19. For the CDR3, the DNA is TGTGCCAGCAGCCAAGATTTGGGGCGCCAGGGGGGCACCGGGGAGCTGTTTTTT. As protein: CASSQDLGRQGGTGELFF.